The 28 T cell receptor beta chains presented below share a single source sample, sequenced in a study of cytomegalovirus exposure and HLA in healthy donors. Primers: 60 Vbeta forward and 13 Jbeta reverse. Clones were read by immunoSEQ multiplex PCR, and TCRdb kept only the in-frame ones, dropping some. Of 95,000 to 150,000 clones in the sample, less than 90% are singletons; the top ten hold more than 0.2%. Source material: PBMCs. Source of these receptors: a man aged 50-60 years in good health and CMV-seronegative.

The chain combines TRBV7-9 with TRBJ2-2; no clear D. CDR3 length: 13 amino acids. V was shortened by 3 bases and J by 0 bases, with 2 bases between the two germline ends. Germline loops: CDR1 SEHNR, CDR2 FQNEAQ (reference sequence). CDR3 loop: CASSFANTGELFF. The CDR3 DNA is TGTGCCAGCAGCTTCGCGAACACCGGGGAGCTGTTTTTT.

This clone showed up just once. This CDR3 reads CARSRDGWNTEAFF. DNA of the CDR3: TGTGCAAGGTCGCGGGACGGGTGGAACACTGAAGCTTTCTTT. The J gene is TRBJ1-1, the V gene TRBV30; TRBD1 might be the D (5 bases). CDR1 and CDR2 (germline): GTSNPN, SVGIG (reference sequence). CDR3 size: 14 residues.

This chain uses TRBV10-3 with TRBJ1-1, with D uncertain. V dropped 2 bases and J dropped 4 bases, with 5 bases sitting between them. CDR1 is ENHRY and CDR2 is SYGVKD in the germline V gene. The CDR3 covers 12 residues. CDR3 nucleotide sequence: TGTGCCATCAGTGAGGGTAGCACTGAAGCTTTCTTT. Translated, it gives CAISEGSTEAFF.

The CDR3 region is CASSSWTSEDLYEQYF. The CDR3 DNA sequence: TGTGCCAGTAGTTCCTGGACATCCGAAGATCTCTACGAGCAGTACTTC. This chain uses TRBV19 with TRBJ2-7; perhaps TRBD1 as D (5 bases). Germline V gene lookup returns CDR1 LNHDA and CDR2 SQIVND (reference sequence). Trimming took 5 bases from V and 3 from J, leaving 20 bases between them. CDR3 length: 16 amino acids.

The rearrangement uses TRBV28 and TRBJ2-7, with TRBD2 identical over 9 bases. V lost 6 bases and J lost 5; bases outside the gene matches: 8. The CDR3 covers 14 residues. Germline CDR1 reads MDHEN; CDR2 reads SYDVKM. The CDR3 nucleotides are TGTGCCAGCAGCCCGGGACAGCGGGGGGACGAGCAGTACTTC. Its translation: CASSPGQRGDEQYF. The full variable domain, rest sourced from reference TRBV28 and TRBJ2-7, is DVKVTQSSRYLVKRTGEKVFLECVQDMDHENMFWYRQDPGLGLRLIYFSYDVKMKEKGDIPEGYSVSREKKERFSLILESASTNQTSMYLCASSPGQRGDEQYFGPGTRLTVT.

The V call is TRBV14, the J call TRBJ2-7, with 7 bases that match TRBD1. The CDR3 totals 13 residues. Germline CDR1 SGHDN, CDR2 FVKESK. With V trimmed by 1 base and J by 11 bases, 8 bases remained unmatched. Here the CDR3 reads CASSQGVARGKYF. The CDR3, as DNA: TGTGCCAGCAGCCAAGGGGTGGCCAGGGGGAAGTACTTC.

The count of this clone is one. V gene TRBV5-4 combines with J gene TRBJ1-1, with 8 bases fitting TRBD1. After removal of 4 bases from V and 0 bases from J, the junction contained 5 bases not matched to a gene. The CDR3 sequence is 15 residues long. Germline CDR1 is SGHNT and CDR2 is YYREEE (reference sequence). CDR3 sequence reads: CASSAGQAMNTEAFF. In DNA, the CDR3 is TGTGCCAGCAGCGCGGGACAGGCTATGAACACTGAAGCTTTCTTT.

The chain links TRBV9 to TRBJ2-3, with D unclear. The ends were cut back, 4 bases at V and 6 bases at J, with 6 bases in the middle. The germline V gene encodes CDR1 SGDLS and CDR2 YYNGEE. This CDR3 contains 11 residues. The CDR3 spells CASSQSDTQYF. The CDR3 DNA sequence: TGTGCCAGCAGCCAGTCCGATACGCAGTATTTT.

The genes are TRBV2 and TRBJ2-5, with D perhaps TRBD2 (6 bases). Germline V CDR1 and CDR2: SNHLY, FYNNEI. The length of the CDR3 is 14 residues. The V gene lost 8 bases and the J gene lost 0 bases, with 13 bases spanning the gap. The CDR3 spells CASSQGLYQETQYF. DNA for the CDR3: TGTGCCAGCTCCCAGGGACTGTACCAAGAGACCCAGTACTTC.

The chain recombines TRBV7-8 with TRBJ2-1, with D maybe TRBD1 (6 bases). Trimming stripped 3 bases from V and 4 bases from J, with 19 bases between. The CDR3 totals 17 residues. The germline gives CDR1 SGHVS, CDR2 FQNEAQ. The CDR3 DNA follows: TGTGCCAGCAGCTTTCTGGCAGGGGACACATCATACAATGAGCAGTTCTTC. Amino acids: CASSFLAGDTSYNEQFF.

The chain links TRBV10-3 to TRBJ2-7; TRBD1 might be the D (6 bases). Trimming left V 6 bases short and J 3 bases short, with 9 bases between. The CDR3 covers 12 residues. The V gene's germline CDR1 is ENHRY and CDR2 SYGVKD. CDR3 nucleotide sequence: TGTGCCATCAGCGGGACAATCTACGAGCAGTACTTC. It yields the protein CAISGTIYEQYF.

The chain uses TRBV19 and TRBJ1-4; D is unclear. The CDR3 runs to 14 residues. The germline CDR1 and CDR2 sequences are LNHDA and SQIVND (reference sequence). V was pared by 4 bases and J by 7 bases, with 13 bases between. As DNA, the CDR3 is TGTGCCAGTAGTAAAAGGCAAGCGGGTGAAAAACTGTTTTTT. This gives the protein CASSKRQAGEKLFF. Together with reference TRBV19 and TRBJ1-4, the CDR3 gives the full variable domain: DGGITQSPKYLFRKEGQNVTLSCEQNLNHDAMYWYRQDPGQGLRLIYYSQIVNDFQKGDIAEGYSVSREKKESFPLTVTSAQKNPTAFYLCASSKRQAGEKLFFGSGTQLSVL.

The rearrangement joins TRBV5-4 to TRBJ2-1; the D gene is possibly TRBD1 (6 bases). With 2 bases removed from V and 7 bases from J, the gap between germline ends came to 13 bases. The CDR3 covers 14 residues. Germline CDR1 is SGHNT and CDR2 is YYREEE (reference sequence). CDR3 region: CASSFTLQGNEQFF. The CDR3 DNA sequence: TGTGCCAGCAGCTTCACGCTCCAGGGGAATGAGCAGTTCTTC.

This rearrangement joins TRBV7-9 to TRBJ1-1, with D unresolved. Trimming stripped 2 bases from V and 1 base from J, with 8 bases between. Germline V gene lookup returns CDR1 SEHNR and CDR2 FQNEAQ (reference sequence). The CDR3 spans 14 residues. In DNA, the CDR3 is TGTGCCAGCAGCTTACCCTCACAGAACACTGAAGCTTTCTTT. Translation: CASSLPSQNTEAFF.

The V and J genes are TRBV10-3 and TRBJ2-2, with 7 bases that match TRBD2. The CDR3 length is 16 residues. Germline-derived CDR1 and CDR2 are ENHRY and SYGVKD. Losses at the gene ends were 10 bases for V and 4 bases for J; bases not matched to a gene: 15. The CDR3 DNA reads TGTGCCACCGCCCGATCTTCGACGGGGGGCACCGGGGAGCTGTTTTTT. Translated, it gives CATARSSTGGTGELFF.

The chain links TRBV6-5 to TRBJ2-2, with TRBD1 as a possible D gene (5 bases). Germline CDR1 is MNHEY and CDR2 is SVGAGI. The CDR3 extends over 16 amino acids. V was cut by 0 bases and J by 2 bases, with 10 bases left in between. This CDR3 reads CASSYSIGANTGELFF. In DNA, the CDR3 is TGTGCCAGCAGTTACTCGATTGGGGCTAACACCGGGGAGCTGTTTTTT.

This clone was seen once. The chain carries TRBV12-5 and TRBJ2-1; 7 nucleotides match TRBD2. The CDR3 runs to 15 residues. Germline lookup yields CDR1 LGHNT and CDR2 FRNRAP. Losses at the gene ends were 3 bases for V and 9 bases for J; bases not matched to a gene: 11. The CDR3: CASGFGLAASAEQFF. CDR3 in DNA: TGTGCTAGTGGTTTCGGTCTAGCGGCCAGTGCTGAGCAGTTCTTC. The variable domain in full, with the rest retrieved from reference TRBV12-5 and TRBJ2-1, is DARVTQTPRHKVTEMGQEVTMRCQPILGHNTVFWYRQTMMQGLELLAYFRNRAPLDDSGMPKDRFSAEMPDATLATLKIQPSEPRDSAVYFCASGFGLAASAEQFFGPGTRLTVL.

This clone was counted once. V gene TRBV11-1 combines with J gene TRBJ1-1, with 9 bases lining up with TRBD1. CDR3 length: 15 amino acids. Germline V gives CDR1 SGHAT, CDR2 FQDESV (reference sequence). The J segment lost 6 bases and the V segment lost 5 bases, leaving 10 bases of the junction unmatched. CDR3 sequence reads: CASSRQGGTSAEAFF. The CDR3, as DNA: TGTGCCAGCAGCCGACAGGGGGGGACGTCGGCTGAAGCTTTCTTT.

The rearrangement uses TRBV5-4 and TRBJ1-4; D may be TRBD1 (6 bases). This CDR3 spans 15 amino acids. The V gene's germline CDR1 is SGHNT and CDR2 YYREEE (reference sequence). Trimming took off 0 bases at V and 3 bases at J, with 9 bases between the two ends. The CDR3 bases are TGTGCCAGCAGCTTGGCCGGACAGTCTAATGAAAAACTGTTTTTT. Residues: CASSLAGQSNEKLFF. The variable domain in full, with the rest retrieved from reference TRBV5-4 and TRBJ1-4, is ETGVTQSPTHLIKTRGQQVTLRCSSQSGHNTVSWYQQALGQGPQFIFQYYREEENGRGNFPPRFSGLQFPNYSSELNVNALELDDSALYLCASSLAGQSNEKLFFGSGTQLSVL.

This clone was found a few times. V and J are TRBV4-1 and TRBJ1-1, with 7 nucleotides matching TRBD1. The V gene's germline CDR1 is MGHRA and CDR2 YSYEKL. V was clipped by 4 bases and J by 3 bases; unmatched bases: 5. This CDR3 contains 14 residues. CDR3 sequence reads: CASSREQGYTEAFF. CDR3 nucleotides: TGCGCCAGCAGCCGTGAACAGGGGTACACTGAAGCTTTCTTT.

V usage is TRBV19 and J usage is TRBJ1-1, with 7 bases identical to TRBD1. This CDR3 has 15 amino acids. Germline values: CDR1 LNHDA, CDR2 SQIVND (reference sequence). V was pared by 7 bases and J by 1 base, with 9 bases of the junction left unmatched. CDR3 sequence reads: CASTGGGQRNTEAFF. The DNA for the CDR3 is TGTGCCAGTACGGGGGGGGGACAGAGGAACACTGAAGCTTTCTTT.

The chain carries TRBV28 and TRBJ1-2; D possibly corresponds to TRBD1 (6 bases). This CDR3 spans 14 amino acids. CDR1 is MDHEN, CDR2 SYDVKM, per germline. Trimming stripped 2 bases from V and 7 bases from J, with 14 bases between. CDR3 bases: TGTGCCAGCAGTTTACCGCCCGGGGGGCTTGGCTACACCTTC. It encodes CASSLPPGGLGYTF.

The CDR3 nucleotides read TGTGCCAGCTCAATAGAGGGAGGAAGGATCATTTATGGCTACACCTTC. The encoded protein is CASSIEGGRIIYGYTF. V usage is TRBV6-6 and J usage is TRBJ1-2, with D unclear. The CDR3 extends over 16 amino acids. Germline assignment: CDR1 MNHNY and CDR2 SVGAGI (reference sequence). V lost 8 bases to trimming and J lost 5 bases, with 24 bases between them.

V usage is TRBV10-3 and J usage is TRBJ2-1; 7 positions match TRBD1. The CDR3 extends over 13 amino acids. Germline V gene data show CDR1 as ENHRY and CDR2 as SYGVKD. The V and J ends lost 5 bases and 2 bases, in that order; junction bases with no gene match: 0. The CDR3, as DNA: TGTGCCATCAGTCAGGGGGCCTACAATGAGCAGTTCTTC. Its translation: CAISQGAYNEQFF.

This clone was recorded once. The chain is built from TRBV7-3 and TRBJ2-1, with 13 bases matching TRBD2. Germline V lookup: CDR1 SGHTA, CDR2 FQGTGA. Unmatched junction bases numbered 12, after V lost 5 bases and J lost 2 bases. The CDR3 runs 19 residues. CDR3 nucleotides: TGTGCCAGCAGCCTAGATGGGACTAGCGGGGCAAGCCCCTACAATGAGCAGTTCTTC. It codes for CASSLDGTSGASPYNEQFF.

Concerning this clone: This sample also contains other DNA sequences that code for the same CDR3. The V and J genes are TRBV7-2 and TRBJ2-4; D is perhaps TRBD1 (5 bases). CDR1 SGHTA and CDR2 FQGNSA come from the germline V gene. The CDR3 is made up of 15 amino acids. Trimming took off 5 bases at V and 6 bases at J, with 17 bases between the two ends. Here the CDR3 reads CASSPGIDQGNIQYF. The CDR3 coding sequence is TGTGCCAGCAGCCCTGGAATTGATCAGGGAAACATTCAGTACTTC.

The rearrangement uses TRBV4-1 and TRBJ1-1, with a possible D match to TRBD1 (5 bases). Per the germline V gene, CDR1 is MGHRA and CDR2 is YSYEKL. The V end lost 1 base, the J end lost 3 bases, and 18 bases lay between the germline ends. The CDR3 contains 17 residues. Here the CDR3 reads CASSQAPDGGWDTEAFF. The DNA of the CDR3 is TGCGCCAGCAGCCAAGCTCCCGACGGGGGGTGGGACACTGAAGCTTTCTTT.

CDR3 sequence reads: CASRELAGVFQETQYF. The CDR3 nucleotides are TGTGCCAGCAGGGAACTAGCGGGAGTGTTTCAAGAGACCCAGTACTTC. V is TRBV6-6 and J is TRBJ2-5; 11 bases agree with TRBD2. The CDR3 has 16 amino acids. The V and J ends lost 6 bases and 2 bases, in that order; junction bases with no gene match: 8. Germline lookup yields CDR1 MNHNY and CDR2 SVGAGI (reference sequence).